The present T cell receptor (beta chain) was sequenced within a study of T cells in Graves' hyperthyroidism and ophthalmopathy. The CDR3 totals 16 residues. The V gene's germline CDR1 is DFQATT and CDR2 SNEGSKA (reference sequence). V was pared by 3 bases and J by 1 base, with 4 bases of the junction left unmatched. TCR beta CDR3 sequences were amplified from RNA transcripts. In the first-round RT-PCR of the TCR CDR3, the HTBI primer set was used. From the multiplex PCR reads, TCRdb called clonotypes with MiXCR, one entry per CDR3 protein. The table has fewer than 500,000 distinct CDR3 sequences, about 15% seen once.

Sample: blood. The chain couples TRBV20-1 to TRBJ2-2; 11 nucleotides agree with TRBD2. The TCR originated in a woman aged 30 to 39 with Graves' ophthalmopathy. The CDR3 is CSASWLAGGNTGELFF. CDR3 sequence (DNA): TGCAGTGCTAGTTGGCTAGCGGGGGGGAACACCGGGGAGCTGTTTTTT.